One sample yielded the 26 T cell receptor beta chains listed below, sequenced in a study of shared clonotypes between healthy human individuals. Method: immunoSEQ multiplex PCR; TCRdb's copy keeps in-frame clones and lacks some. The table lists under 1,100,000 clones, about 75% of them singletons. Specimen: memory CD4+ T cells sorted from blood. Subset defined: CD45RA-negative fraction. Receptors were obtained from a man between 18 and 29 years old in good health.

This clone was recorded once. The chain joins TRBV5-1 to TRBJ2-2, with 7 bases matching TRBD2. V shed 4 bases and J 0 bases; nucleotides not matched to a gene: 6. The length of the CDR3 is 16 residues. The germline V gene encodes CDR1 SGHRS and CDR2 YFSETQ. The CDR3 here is CASSPLTSSNTGELFF. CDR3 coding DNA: TGCGCCAGCAGCCCCCTGACTAGCTCGAACACCGGGGAGCTGTTTTTT.

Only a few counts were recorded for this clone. In DNA form, the CDR3 reads TGTGCCTGGAGAGCTACACCGAGGGAAAAACTGTTTTTT. Amino acids: CAWRATPREKLFF. The chain is built from TRBV30 and TRBJ1-4; D not resolved. Trimming shortened V by 3 bases and J by 8 bases, and 13 bases separated the two germline ends. The CDR3 extends over 13 amino acids. The V gene's germline CDR1 is GTSNPN and CDR2 SVGIG (reference sequence).

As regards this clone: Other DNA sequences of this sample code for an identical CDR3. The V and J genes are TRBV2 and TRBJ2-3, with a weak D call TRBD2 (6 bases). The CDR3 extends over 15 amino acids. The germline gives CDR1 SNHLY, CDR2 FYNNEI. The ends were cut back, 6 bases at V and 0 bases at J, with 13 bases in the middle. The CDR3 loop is CASSTTGLSTDTQYF. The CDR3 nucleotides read TGTGCCAGCAGCACTACGGGACTCAGCACAGATACGCAGTATTTT.

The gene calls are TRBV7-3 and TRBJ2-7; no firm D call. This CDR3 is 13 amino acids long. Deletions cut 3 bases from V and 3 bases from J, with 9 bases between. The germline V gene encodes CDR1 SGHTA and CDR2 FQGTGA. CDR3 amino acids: CASSLGVNYEQYF. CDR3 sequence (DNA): TGTGCCAGCAGCTTGGGTGTGAACTACGAGCAGTACTTC.

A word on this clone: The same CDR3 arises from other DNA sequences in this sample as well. The CDR3 DNA reads TGCAGCGTTGATCAGGGGGGGTCGTACAATGAGCAGTTCTTC. Translating it yields CSVDQGGSYNEQFF. The chain employs TRBV29-1 and TRBJ2-1; possibly TRBD1 or TRBD2 for D (7 bases each). The ends were cut back, 3 bases at V and 4 bases at J, with 13 bases in the middle. Looked up from germline, CDR1 is SQVTM and CDR2 is ANQGSEA. The CDR3 extends over 14 amino acids.

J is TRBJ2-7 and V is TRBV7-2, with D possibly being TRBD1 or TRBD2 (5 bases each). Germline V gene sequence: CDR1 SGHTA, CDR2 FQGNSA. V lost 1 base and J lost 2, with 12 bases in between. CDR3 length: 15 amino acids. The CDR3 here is CASSLETGQTYEQYF. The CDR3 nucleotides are TGTGCCAGCAGCTTAGAAACGGGGCAAACCTACGAGCAGTACTTC.

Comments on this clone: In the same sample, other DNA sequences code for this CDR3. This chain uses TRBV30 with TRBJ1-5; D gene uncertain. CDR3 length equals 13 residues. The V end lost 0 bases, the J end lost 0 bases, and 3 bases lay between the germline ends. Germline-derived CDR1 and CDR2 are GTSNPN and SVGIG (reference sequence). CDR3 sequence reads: CAWSVSSNQPQHF. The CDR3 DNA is TGTGCCTGGAGTGTTTCTAGCAATCAGCCCCAGCATTTT.

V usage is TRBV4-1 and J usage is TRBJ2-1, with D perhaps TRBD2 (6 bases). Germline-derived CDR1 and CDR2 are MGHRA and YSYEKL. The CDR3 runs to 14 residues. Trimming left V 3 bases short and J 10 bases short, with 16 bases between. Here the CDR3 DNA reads TGCGCCAGCAGCCATCGACTCCGGAGGGACGAGCAGTTCTTC. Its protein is CASSHRLRRDEQFF.

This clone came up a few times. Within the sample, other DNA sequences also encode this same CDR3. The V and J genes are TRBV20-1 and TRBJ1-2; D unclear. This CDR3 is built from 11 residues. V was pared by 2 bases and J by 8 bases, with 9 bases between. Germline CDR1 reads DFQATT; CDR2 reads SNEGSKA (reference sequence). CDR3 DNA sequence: TGCAGTGCTAGAAGGGCGGGCGGCTACACCTTC. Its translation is CSARRAGGYTF.

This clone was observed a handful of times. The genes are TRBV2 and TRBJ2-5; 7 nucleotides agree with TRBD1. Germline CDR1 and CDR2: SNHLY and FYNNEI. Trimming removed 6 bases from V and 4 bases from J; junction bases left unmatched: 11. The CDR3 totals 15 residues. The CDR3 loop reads CASRDLQGFGETQYF. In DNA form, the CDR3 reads TGTGCCAGCAGAGATTTACAGGGGTTTGGAGAGACCCAGTACTTC.

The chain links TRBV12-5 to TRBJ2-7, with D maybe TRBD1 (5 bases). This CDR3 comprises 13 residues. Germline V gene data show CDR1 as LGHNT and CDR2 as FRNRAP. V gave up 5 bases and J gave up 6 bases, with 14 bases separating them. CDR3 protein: CASGREQGREQYF. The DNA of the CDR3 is TGTGCTAGTGGTCGAGAGCAGGGCCGCGAGCAGTACTTC. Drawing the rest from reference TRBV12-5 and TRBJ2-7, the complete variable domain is DARVTQTPRHKVTEMGQEVTMRCQPILGHNTVFWYRQTMMQGLELLAYFRNRAPLDDSGMPKDRFSAEMPDATLATLKIQPSEPRDSAVYFCASGREQGREQYFGPGTRLTVT.

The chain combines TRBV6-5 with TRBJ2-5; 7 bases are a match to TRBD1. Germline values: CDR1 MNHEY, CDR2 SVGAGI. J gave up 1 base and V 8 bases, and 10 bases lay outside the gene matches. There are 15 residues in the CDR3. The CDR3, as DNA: TGTGCCAGCTCTCTGACAGGGACCTCCCAAGAGACCCAGTACTTC. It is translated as CASSLTGTSQETQYF.

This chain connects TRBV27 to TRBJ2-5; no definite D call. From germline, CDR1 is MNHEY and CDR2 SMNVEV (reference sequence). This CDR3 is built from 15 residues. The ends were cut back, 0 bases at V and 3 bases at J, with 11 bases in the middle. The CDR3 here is CASSLSGRSKETQYF. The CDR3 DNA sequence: TGTGCCAGCAGTTTATCGGGCAGGTCAAAAGAGACCCAGTACTTC.

CDR3 region: CASSGRDRGYEQYF. The CDR3 DNA follows: TGTGCCAGCAGCGGTCGGGACAGGGGCTACGAGCAGTACTTC. The chain employs TRBV27 and TRBJ2-7; TRBD1 matches 10 bases. The germline V gene has CDR1 MNHEY and CDR2 SMNVEV (reference sequence). This CDR3 contains 14 residues. V was clipped by 6 bases and J by 3 bases; unmatched bases: 5.

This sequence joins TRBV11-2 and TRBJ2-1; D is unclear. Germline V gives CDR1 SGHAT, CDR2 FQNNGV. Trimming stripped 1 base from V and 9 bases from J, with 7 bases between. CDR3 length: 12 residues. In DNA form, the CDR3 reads TGTGCCAGCAGCTTAGGTAAATCTGAGCAGTTCTTC. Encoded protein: CASSLGKSEQFF.

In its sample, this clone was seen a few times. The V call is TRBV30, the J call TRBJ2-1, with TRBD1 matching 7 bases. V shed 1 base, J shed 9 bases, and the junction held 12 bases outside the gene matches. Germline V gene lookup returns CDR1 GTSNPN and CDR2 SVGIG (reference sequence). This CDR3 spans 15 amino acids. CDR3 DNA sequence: TGTGCCTGGAGTGGACAGGTCCTACAGGGGAGTGAGCAGTTCTTC. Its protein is CAWSGQVLQGSEQFF.

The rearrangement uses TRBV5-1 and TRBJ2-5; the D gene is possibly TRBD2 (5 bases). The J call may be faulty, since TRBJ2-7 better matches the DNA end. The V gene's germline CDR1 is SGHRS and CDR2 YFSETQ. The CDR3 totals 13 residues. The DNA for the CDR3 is TGCGCCAGCAGCTTGGTCGGGACCTACGAGCAGTACTTC. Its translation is CASSLVGTYEQYF.

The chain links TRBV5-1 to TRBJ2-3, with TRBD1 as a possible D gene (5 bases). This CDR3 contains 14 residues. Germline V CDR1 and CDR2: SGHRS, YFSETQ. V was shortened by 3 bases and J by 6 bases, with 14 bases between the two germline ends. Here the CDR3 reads CASSWQGPSDTQYF. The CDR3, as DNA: TGCGCCAGCAGCTGGCAGGGCCCATCGGATACGCAGTATTTT.

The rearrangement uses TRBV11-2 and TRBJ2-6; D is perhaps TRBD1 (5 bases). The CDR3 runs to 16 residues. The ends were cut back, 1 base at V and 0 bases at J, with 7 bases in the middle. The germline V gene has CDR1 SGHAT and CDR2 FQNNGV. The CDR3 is CASSLGQLSGANVLTF. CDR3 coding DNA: TGTGCCAGCAGCTTAGGACAGCTCTCTGGGGCCAACGTCCTGACTTTC. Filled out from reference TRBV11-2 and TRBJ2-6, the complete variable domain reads EAGVAQSPRYKIIEKRQSVAFWCNPISGHATLYWYQQILGQGPKLLIQFQNNGVVDDSQLPKDRFSAERLKGVDSTLKIQPAKLEDSAVYLCASSLGQLSGANVLTFGAGSRLTVL.

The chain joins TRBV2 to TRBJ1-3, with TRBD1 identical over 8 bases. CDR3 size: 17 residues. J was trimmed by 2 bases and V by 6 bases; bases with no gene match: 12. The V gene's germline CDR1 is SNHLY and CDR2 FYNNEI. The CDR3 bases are TGTGCCAGCAGCGAACCCCTGACAGGGGTGACTGGAAACACCATATATTTT. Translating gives CASSEPLTGVTGNTIYF.

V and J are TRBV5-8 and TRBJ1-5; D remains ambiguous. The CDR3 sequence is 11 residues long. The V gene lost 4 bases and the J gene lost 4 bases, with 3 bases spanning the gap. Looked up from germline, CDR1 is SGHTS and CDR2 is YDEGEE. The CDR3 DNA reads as TGTGCCAGCAGCCAGAATCAGCCCCAGCATTTT. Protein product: CASSQNQPQHF. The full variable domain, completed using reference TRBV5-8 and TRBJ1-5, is EAGVTQSPTHLIKTRGQQATLRCSPISGHTSVYWYQQALGLGLQFLLWYDEGEERNRGNFPPRFSGRQFPNYSSELNVNALELEDSALYLCASSQNQPQHFGDGTRLSIL.

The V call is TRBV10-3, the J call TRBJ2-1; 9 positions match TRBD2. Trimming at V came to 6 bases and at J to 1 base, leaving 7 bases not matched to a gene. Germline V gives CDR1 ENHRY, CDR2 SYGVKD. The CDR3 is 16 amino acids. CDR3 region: CAIRPGTSLSYNEQFF. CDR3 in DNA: TGTGCCATCAGGCCAGGGACTAGCCTTTCCTACAATGAGCAGTTCTTC.

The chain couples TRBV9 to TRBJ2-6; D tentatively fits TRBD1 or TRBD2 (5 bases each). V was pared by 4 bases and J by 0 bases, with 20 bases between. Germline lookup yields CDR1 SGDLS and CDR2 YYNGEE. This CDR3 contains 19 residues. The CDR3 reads CASSPRRGSTVSGANVLTF. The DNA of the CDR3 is TGTGCCAGCAGCCCCCGACGGGGCTCTACAGTCTCTGGGGCCAACGTCCTGACTTTC.

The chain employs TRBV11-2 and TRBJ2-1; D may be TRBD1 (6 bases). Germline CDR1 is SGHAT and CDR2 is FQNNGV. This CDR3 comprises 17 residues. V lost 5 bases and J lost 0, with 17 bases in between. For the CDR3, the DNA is TGTGCCAGCAGCCAAGGGACATCGGCCCTCTCCTACAATGAGCAGTTCTTC. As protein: CASSQGTSALSYNEQFF.

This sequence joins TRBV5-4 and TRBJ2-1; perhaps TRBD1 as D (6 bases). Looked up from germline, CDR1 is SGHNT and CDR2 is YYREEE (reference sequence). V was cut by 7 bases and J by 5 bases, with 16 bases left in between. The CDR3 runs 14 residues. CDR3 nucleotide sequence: TGTGCCAGCGGTGCAGGGGTTTCCGACAATGAGCAGTTCTTC. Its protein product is CASGAGVSDNEQFF.

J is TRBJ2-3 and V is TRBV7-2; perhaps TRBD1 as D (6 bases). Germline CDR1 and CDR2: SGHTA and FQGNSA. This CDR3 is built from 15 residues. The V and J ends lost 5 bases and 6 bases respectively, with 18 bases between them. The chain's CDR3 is CASSLRGQRGDTQYF. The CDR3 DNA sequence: TGTGCCAGCAGCCTAAGAGGACAGAGGGGGGATACGCAGTATTTT.